The sequence of this T cell receptor (beta chain) was determined in a study of blood T cell repertoires in COVID-19. At the level of the study: COVID-19 samples collected from the United States, Italy and Spain covered acute and convalescent phases. Sample material is recorded as cDNA or gDNA derived from T cells, B-cell-depleted T cells, or PBMCs.

The CDR3 consists of 14 residues. Germline V gene data show CDR1 as LNHDA and CDR2 as SQIVND (reference sequence). The junction had 8 bases not matched to a gene; V was cut back by 4 bases and J by 10 bases. Per the original data handling: Amplifying reference gene primers gave estimates of nucleated cell counts. The repertoire was sequenced with immunoSEQ multiplex PCR; TCRdb's copy has only in-frame clones and lacks some. V and J calls plus clone size are reproduced from that table; the DNA served to infer D and trimming. The sample contains some 150,000 clones, more than 75% of which appear only once.

The V and J genes are TRBV19 and TRBJ2-1, with 9 positions matching TRBD2. Sequencing input: peripheral blood. The clonotype comes from a man aged 18-30 years with active or convalescent COVID-19. In DNA, the CDR3 is TGTGCCAGTAGTACCCTACCGACTAGCGGCGAGCAGTTCTTC. Its protein product is CASSTLPTSGEQFF. Drawing the rest from reference TRBV19 and TRBJ2-1, the complete variable domain is DGGITQSPKYLFRKEGQNVTLSCEQNLNHDAMYWYRQDPGQGLRLIYYSQIVNDFQKGDIAEGYSVSREKKESFPLTVTSAQKNPTAFYLCASSTLPTSGEQFFGPGTRLTVL.